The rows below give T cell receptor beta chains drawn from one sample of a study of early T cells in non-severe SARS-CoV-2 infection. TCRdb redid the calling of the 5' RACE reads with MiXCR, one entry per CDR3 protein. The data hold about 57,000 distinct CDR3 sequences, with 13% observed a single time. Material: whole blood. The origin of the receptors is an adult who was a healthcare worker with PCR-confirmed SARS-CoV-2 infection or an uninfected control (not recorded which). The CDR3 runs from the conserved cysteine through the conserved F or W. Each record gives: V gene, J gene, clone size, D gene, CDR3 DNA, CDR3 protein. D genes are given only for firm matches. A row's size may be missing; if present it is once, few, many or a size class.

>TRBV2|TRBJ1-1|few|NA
TGTGCCAGCAGTGAGCGACTGCACACTGAAGCTTTCTTT
CASSERLHTEAFF
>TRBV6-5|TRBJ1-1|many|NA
TGTGCCAGCAGTTCCCCGGGCGGCAGGGGTGTTACTGAAGCTTTCTTT
CASSSPGGRGVTEAFF
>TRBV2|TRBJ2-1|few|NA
TGTGCCAGCAACCCCTGGCTAGCGCCAGTCTCCTACAATGAGCAGTTCTTC
CASNPWLAPVSYNEQFF
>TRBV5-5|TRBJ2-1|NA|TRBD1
TGTGCCGGCAGCTTCCAGGGGACAGGTTCCTACAATGAGCAGTTCTTC
CAGSFQGTGSYNEQFF
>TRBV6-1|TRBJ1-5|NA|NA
TGTGCCAGCAGGGCGAGTAGAGTGTTGCATCAGCCCCAGCATTTT
CASRASRVLHQPQHF
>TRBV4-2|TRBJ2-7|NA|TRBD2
TGTGCCAGCAGCCTCGGGACTAGCGGGGCCTACGAGCAGTACTTC
CASSLGTSGAYEQYF
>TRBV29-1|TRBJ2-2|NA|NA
TGCAGCGTTGCGCCAGGGAACACCGGGGAGCTGTTTTTT
CSVAPGNTGELFF
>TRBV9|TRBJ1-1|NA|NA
TGTGCCAGCAGCTTAGGGGCAGATCGTTGGGACACTGAAGCTTTCTTT
CASSLGADRWDTEAFF
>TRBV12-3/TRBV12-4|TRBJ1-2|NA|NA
TGTGCCAGCAGTTTGGGAGAAACGACAGGAGTCTATGGCTACACCTTC
CASSLGETTGVYGYTF
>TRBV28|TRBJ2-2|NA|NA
TGTGCCAGCGGGGTCGCCGGGGAGCTGTTTTTT
CASGVAGELFF
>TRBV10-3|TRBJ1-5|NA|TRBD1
TGTGCCATCAGTGAGTCTGGGACAGGGGGTCAGCCCCAGCATTTT
CAISESGTGGQPQHF
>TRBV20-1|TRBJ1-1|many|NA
TGCAGTGCCCCTCAGTTGGGGGGCGATCGTTTCGGGATGAACACTGAAGCTTTCTTT
CSAPQLGGDRFGMNTEAFF
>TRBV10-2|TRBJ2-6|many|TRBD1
TGCGCCAGCAGTTCAGGGGGCTTTGGGGCCAACGTCCTGACTTTC
CASSSGGFGANVLTF
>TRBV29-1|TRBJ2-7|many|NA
TGCAGCGTACTCGGACAGACCTACGAGCAGTACTTC
CSVLGQTYEQYF
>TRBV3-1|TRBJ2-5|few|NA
TGTGCCAGCAGCCAAGGGGAGGAAGAGACCCAGTACTTC
CASSQGEEETQYF
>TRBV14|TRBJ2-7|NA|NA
TGTGCCAGCAGCCAACTGGGGTATCCCAGCTCCTACGAGCAGTACTTC
CASSQLGYPSSYEQYF
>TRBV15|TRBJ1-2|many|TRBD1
TGTGCCACCAGCAGTGCCCGGACAGGGGGCTATGGCTACACCTTC
CATSSARTGGYGYTF
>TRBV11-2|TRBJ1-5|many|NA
TGTGCCAGCAGCTTAGCACGGGGTCAGCCCCAGCATTTT
CASSLARGQPQHF
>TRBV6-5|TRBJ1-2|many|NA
TGTGCCAGCAGTTACGAGTTGAACTATGGCTACACCTTC
CASSYELNYGYTF
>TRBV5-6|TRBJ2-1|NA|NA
TGTGCCAGCAGCTTGTCCTGGGGGGCAGCCTACAATGAGCAGTTCTTC
CASSLSWGAAYNEQFF
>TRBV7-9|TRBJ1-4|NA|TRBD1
TGTGCCAGCAGCCTGGGACAGGGGGCACGAGAAAAACTGTTTTTT
CASSLGQGAREKLFF
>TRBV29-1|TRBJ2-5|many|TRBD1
TGCAGCTCTAGGACAGGGCAAGAGACCCAGTACTTC
CSSRTGQETQYF
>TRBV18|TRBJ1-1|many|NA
TGTGCCAGCTCACCACCGGAGAGTCTAGCTTTCTTT
CASSPPESLAFF
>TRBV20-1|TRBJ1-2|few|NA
TGCAGTGCTTCGACAGACCGGGGTGGGGGCTACACCTTC
CSASTDRGGGYTF
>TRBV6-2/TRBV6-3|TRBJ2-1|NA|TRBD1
TGTGCCAGCACCCTGGGACAGGGGGCCCAATCTCTAGTCAATGAGCAGTTCTTC
CASTLGQGAQSLVNEQFF
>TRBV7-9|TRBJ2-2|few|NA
TGTGCCAGCAGCCCTCCGGCTCGGGAGCTGTTTTTT
CASSPPARELFF